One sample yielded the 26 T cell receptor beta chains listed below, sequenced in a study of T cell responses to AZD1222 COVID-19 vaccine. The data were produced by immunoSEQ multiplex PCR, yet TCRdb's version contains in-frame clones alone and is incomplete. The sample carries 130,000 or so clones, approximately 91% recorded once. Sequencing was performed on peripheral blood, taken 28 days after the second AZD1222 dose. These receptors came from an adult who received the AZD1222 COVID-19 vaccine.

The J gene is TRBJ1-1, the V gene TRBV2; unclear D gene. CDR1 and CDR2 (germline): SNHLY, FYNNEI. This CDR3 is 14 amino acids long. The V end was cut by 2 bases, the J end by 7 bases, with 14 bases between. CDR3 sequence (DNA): TGTGCCAGCAGTGAACCTACACCGTCCCTTGAAGCTTTCTTT. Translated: CASSEPTPSLEAFF.

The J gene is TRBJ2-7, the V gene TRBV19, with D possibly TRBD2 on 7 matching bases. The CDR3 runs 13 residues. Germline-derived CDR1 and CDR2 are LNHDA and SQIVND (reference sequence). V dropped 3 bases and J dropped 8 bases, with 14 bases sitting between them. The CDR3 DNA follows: TGTGCCAGTAGTATTAGTGGCGGGGGCAAGCAGTACGTC. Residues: CASSISGGGKQYV.

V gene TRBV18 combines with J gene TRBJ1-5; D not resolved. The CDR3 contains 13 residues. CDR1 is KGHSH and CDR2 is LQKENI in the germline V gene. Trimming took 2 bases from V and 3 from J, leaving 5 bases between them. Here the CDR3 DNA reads TGTGCCAGCTCACCAGACGTCAATCAGCCCCAGCATTTT. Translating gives CASSPDVNQPQHF.

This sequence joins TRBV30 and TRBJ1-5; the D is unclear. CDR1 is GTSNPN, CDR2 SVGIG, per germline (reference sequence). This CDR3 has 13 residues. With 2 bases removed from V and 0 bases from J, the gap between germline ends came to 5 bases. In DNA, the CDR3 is TGTGCCTGGAGTAGGGATAGCAATCAGCCCCAGCATTTT. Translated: CAWSRDSNQPQHF.

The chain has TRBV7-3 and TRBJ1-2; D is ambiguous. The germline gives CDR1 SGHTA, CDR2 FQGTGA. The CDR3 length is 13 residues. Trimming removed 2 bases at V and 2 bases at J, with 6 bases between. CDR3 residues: CASSLGGNYGYTF. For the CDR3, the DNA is TGTGCCAGCAGCTTAGGAGGGAACTATGGCTACACCTTC. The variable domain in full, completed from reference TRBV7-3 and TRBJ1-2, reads GAGVSQTPSNKVTEKGKYVELRCDPISGHTALYWYRQSLGQGPEFLIYFQGTGAADDSGLPNDRFFAVRPEGSVSTLKIQRTERGDSAVYLCASSLGGNYGYTFGSGTRLTVV.

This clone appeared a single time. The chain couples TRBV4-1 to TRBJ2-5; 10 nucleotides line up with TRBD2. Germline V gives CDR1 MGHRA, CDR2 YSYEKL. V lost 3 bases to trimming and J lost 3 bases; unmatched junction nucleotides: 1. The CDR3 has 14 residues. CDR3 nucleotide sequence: TGCGCCAGCAGCCATCTAGCGGGGGAAGAGACCCAGTACTTC. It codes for CASSHLAGEETQYF.

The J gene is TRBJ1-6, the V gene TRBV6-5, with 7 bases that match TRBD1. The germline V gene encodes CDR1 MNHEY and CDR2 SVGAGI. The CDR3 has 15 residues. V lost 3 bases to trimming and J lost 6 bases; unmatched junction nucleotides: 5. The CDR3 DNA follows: TGTGCCAGCAGTTATTTCGGACAGGTTAATTCACCCCTCCACTTT. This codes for CASSYFGQVNSPLHF.

The CDR3 sequence: CASRVGHLNTGELFF. The CDR3 DNA reads as TGTGCCAGTAGGGTTGGACACCTGAACACCGGGGAGCTGTTTTTT. The rearrangement uses TRBV19 and TRBJ2-2; weak D call: TRBD1 (5 bases). This CDR3 contains 15 residues. V lost 6 bases to trimming and J lost 1 base, with 12 bases between them. Germline assignment: CDR1 LNHDA and CDR2 SQIVND (reference sequence).

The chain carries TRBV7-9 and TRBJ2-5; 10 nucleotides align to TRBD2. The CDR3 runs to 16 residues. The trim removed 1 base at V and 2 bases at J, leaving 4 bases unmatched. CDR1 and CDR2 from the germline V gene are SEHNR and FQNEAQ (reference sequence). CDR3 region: CASSLGSSGSQETQYF. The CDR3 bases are TGTGCCAGCAGCTTAGGGTCTAGCGGGAGTCAAGAGACCCAGTACTTC.

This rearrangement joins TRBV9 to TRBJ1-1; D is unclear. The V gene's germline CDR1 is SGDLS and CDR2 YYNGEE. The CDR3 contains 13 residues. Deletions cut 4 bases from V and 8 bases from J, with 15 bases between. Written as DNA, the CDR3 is TGTGCCAGCAGCCCGCTACAGCTTGGCGAAGCTTTCTTT. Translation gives CASSPLQLGEAFF.

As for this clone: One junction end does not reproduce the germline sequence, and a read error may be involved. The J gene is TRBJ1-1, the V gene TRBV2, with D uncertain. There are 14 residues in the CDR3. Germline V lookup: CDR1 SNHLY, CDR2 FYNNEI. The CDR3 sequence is CASSATTMNAEAFF. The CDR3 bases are TGTGCCAGCAGTGCGACCACCATGAACGCTGAAGCTTTCTTT.

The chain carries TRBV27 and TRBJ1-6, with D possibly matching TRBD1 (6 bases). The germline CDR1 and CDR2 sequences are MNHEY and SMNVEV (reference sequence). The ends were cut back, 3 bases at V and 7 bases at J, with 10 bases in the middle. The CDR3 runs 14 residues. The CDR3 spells CASSFGTRNSPLHF. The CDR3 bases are TGTGCCAGCAGTTTTGGGACAAGAAATTCACCCCTCCACTTT.

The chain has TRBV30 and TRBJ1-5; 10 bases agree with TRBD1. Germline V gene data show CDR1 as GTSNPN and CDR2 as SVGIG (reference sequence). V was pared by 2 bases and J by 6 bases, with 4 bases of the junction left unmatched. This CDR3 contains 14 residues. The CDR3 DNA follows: TGTGCCTGGAGTCGGACAGGGGGTATTCAGCCCCAGCATTTT. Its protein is CAWSRTGGIQPQHF.

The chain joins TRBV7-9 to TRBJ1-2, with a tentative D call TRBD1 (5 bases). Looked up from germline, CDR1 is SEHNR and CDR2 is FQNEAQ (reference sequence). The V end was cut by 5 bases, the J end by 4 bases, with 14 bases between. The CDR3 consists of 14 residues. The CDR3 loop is CASSPGPGGYGYTF. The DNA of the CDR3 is TGTGCCAGCAGCCCGGGGCCAGGTGGCTATGGCTACACCTTC. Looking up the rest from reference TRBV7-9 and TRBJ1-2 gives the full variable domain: DTGVSQNPRHKITKRGQNVTFRCDPISEHNRLYWYRQTLGQGPEFLTYFQNEAQLEKSRLLSDRFSAERPKGSFSTLEIQRTEQGDSAMYLCASSPGPGGYGYTFGSGTRLTVV.

The CDR3: CASSLLRTTRVAGVLNSPLHF. CDR3 DNA sequence: TGTGCCAGCAGCTTGTTACGGACTACCCGTGTGGCAGGCGTCCTTAATTCACCCCTCCACTTT. The chain joins TRBV7-3 to TRBJ1-6; no firm D call. The CDR3 is 21 residues long. Trimming stripped 3 bases from V and 6 bases from J, with 30 bases between. The germline V gene encodes CDR1 SGHTA and CDR2 FQGTGA.

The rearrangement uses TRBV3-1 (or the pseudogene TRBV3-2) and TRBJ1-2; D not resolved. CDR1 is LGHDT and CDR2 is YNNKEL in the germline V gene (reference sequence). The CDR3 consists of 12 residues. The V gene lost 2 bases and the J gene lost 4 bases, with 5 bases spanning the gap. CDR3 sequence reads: CASSQCRYGYTF. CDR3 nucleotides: TGTGCCAGCAGCCAATGCCGCTATGGCTACACCTTC.

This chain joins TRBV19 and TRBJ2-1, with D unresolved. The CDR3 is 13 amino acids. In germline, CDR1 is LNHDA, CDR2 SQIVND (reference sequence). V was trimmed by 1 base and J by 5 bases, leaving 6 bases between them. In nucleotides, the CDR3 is TGTGCCAGTAGTATAGGTCCGAACAATGAGCAGTTCTTC. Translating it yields CASSIGPNNEQFF.

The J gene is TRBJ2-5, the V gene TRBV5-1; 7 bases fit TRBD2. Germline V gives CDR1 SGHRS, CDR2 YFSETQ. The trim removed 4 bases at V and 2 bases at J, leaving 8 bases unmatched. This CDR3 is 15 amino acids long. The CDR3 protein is CASSRGTSEQETQYF. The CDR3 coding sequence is TGCGCCAGCAGCCGCGGTACTAGCGAACAAGAGACCCAGTACTTC.

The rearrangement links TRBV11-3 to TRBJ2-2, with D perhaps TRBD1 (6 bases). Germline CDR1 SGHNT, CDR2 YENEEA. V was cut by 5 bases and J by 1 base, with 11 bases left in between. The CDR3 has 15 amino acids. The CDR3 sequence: CASSQRQVNTGELFF. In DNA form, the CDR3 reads TGTGCCAGCAGCCAGAGACAGGTGAACACCGGGGAGCTGTTTTTT.

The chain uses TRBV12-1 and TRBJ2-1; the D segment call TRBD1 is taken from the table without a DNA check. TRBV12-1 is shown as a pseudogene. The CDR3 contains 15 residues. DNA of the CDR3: TGTGCCAGCAGCCGAGGGGGCGCGGGCTACAATGAGCAGTTCTTC. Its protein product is CASSRGGAGYNEQFF.

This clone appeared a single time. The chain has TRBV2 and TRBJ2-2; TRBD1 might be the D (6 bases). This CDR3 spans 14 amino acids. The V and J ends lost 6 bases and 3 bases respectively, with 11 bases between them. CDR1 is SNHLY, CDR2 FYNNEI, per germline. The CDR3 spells CASRRTDYTGELFF. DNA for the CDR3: TGTGCCAGCAGGAGGACAGACTACACCGGGGAGCTGTTTTTT.

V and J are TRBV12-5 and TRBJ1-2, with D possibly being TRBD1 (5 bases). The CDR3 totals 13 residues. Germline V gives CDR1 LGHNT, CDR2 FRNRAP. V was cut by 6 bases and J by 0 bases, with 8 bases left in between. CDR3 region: CASGPGPNYGYTF. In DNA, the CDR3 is TGTGCTAGTGGGCCGGGACCTAACTATGGCTACACCTTC. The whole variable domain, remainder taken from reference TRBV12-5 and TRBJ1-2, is DARVTQTPRHKVTEMGQEVTMRCQPILGHNTVFWYRQTMMQGLELLAYFRNRAPLDDSGMPKDRFSAEMPDATLATLKIQPSEPRDSAVYFCASGPGPNYGYTFGSGTRLTVV.

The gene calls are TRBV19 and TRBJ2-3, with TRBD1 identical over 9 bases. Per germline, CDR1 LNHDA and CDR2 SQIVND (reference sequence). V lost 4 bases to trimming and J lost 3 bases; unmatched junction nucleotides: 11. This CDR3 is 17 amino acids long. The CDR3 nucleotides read TGTGCCAGTAGTAGCGGACAGGGGAATGTAAGGACAGATACGCAGTATTTT. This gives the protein CASSSGQGNVRTDTQYF.

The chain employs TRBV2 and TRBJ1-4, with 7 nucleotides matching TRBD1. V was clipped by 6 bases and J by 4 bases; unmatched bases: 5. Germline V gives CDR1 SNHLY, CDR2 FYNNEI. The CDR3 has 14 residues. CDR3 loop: CASSVQGFNEKLFF. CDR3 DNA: TGTGCCAGCAGCGTACAGGGGTTTAATGAAAAACTGTTTTTT.

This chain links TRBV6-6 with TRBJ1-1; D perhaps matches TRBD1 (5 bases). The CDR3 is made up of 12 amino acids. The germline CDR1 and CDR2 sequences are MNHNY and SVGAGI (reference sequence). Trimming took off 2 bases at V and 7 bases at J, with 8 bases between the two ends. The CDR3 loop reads CASSYPGYEAFF. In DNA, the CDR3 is TGTGCCAGCAGTTACCCAGGGTATGAAGCTTTCTTT.

In DNA, the CDR3 is TGTGCCAGCAGCGCCCTCAGGGGGCGGCGGGACACTGAAGCTTTCTTT. It encodes CASSALRGRRDTEAFF. This chain joins TRBV2 and TRBJ1-1, with 8 positions matching TRBD1. Trimming at V came to 6 bases and at J to 3 bases, leaving 12 bases not matched to a gene. The CDR3 is made up of 16 amino acids. Germline V gene sequence: CDR1 SNHLY, CDR2 FYNNEI. The whole variable domain, filled in from reference TRBV2 and TRBJ1-1, reads EPEVTQTPSHQVTQMGQEVILRCVPISNHLYFYWYRQILGQKVEFLVSFYNNEISEKSEIFDDQFSVERPDGSNFTLKIRSTKLEDSAMYFCASSALRGRRDTEAFFGQGTRLTVV.